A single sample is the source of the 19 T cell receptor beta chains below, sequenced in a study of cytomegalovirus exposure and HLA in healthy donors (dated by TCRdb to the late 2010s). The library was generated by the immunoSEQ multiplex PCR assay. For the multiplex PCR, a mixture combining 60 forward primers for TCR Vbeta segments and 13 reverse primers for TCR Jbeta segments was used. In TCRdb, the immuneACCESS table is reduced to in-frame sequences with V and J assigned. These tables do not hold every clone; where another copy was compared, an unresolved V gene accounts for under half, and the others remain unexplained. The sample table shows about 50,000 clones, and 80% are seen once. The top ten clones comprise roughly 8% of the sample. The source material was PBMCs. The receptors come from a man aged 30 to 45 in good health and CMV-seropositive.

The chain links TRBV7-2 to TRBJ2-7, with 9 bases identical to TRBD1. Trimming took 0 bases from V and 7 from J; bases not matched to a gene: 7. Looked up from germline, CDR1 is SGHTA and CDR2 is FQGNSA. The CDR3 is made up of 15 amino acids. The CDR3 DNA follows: TGTGCCAGCAGCTTAGCTAGCCCCGGACAGGGGGAGCAGTACTTC. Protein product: CASSLASPGQGEQYF.

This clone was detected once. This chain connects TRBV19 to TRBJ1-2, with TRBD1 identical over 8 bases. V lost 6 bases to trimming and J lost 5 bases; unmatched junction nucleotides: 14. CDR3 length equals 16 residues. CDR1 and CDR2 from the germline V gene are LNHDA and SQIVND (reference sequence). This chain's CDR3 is CASRGGIGQGGYGYTF. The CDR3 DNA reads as TGTGCCAGTAGAGGCGGGATCGGACAGGGTGGATATGGCTACACCTTC.

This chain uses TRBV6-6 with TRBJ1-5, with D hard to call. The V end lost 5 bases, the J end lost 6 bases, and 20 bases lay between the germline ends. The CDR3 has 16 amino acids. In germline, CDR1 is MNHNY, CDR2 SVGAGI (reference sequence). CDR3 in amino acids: CASSRSTPQEGQPQHF. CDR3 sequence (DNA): TGTGCCAGCAGTCGGTCCACTCCTCAGGAGGGTCAGCCCCAGCATTTT.

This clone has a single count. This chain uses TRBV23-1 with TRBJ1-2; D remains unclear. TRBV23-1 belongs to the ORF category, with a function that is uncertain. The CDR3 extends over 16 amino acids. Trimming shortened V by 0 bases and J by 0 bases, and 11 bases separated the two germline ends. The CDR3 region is CASSQSLRLANYGYTF. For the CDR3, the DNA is TGCGCCAGCAGTCAATCCCTACGGTTAGCTAACTATGGCTACACCTTC.

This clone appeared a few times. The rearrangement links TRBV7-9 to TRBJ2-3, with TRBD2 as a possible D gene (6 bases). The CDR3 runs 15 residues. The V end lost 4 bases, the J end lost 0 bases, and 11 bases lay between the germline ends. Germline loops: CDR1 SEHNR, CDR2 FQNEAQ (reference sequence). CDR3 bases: TGTGCCAGCAGCTCGACGGGGGATAGCACAGATACGCAGTATTTT. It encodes CASSSTGDSTDTQYF.

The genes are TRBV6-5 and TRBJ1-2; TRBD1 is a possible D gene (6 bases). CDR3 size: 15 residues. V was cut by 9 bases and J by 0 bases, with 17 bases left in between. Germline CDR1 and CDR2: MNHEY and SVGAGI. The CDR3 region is CASSLGANTNYGYTF. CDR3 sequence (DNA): TGTGCCAGTTCACTGGGGGCAAATACTAACTATGGCTACACCTTC.

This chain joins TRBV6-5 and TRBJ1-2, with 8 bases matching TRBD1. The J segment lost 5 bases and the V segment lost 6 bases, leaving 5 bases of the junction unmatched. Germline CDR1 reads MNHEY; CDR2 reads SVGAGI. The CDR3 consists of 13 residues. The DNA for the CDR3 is TGTGCCAGCAGATTGACAGGGGTGTATGGCTACACCTTC. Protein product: CASRLTGVYGYTF.

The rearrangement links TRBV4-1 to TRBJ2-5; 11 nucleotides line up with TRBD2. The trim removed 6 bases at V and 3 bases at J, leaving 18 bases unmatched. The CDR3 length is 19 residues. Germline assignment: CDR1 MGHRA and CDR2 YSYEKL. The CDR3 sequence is CASRGAIAGGRSTEETQYF. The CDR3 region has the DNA TGCGCCAGCAGGGGGGCTATAGCGGGGGGGCGTTCAACAGAAGAGACCCAGTACTTC.

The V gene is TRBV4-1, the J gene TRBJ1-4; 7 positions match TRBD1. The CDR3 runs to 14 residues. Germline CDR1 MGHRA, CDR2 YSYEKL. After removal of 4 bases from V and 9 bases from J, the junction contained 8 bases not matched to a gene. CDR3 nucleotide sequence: TGCGCCAGCAGCCTAACTCAGACAGGGAAAAAACTGTTTTTT. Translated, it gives CASSLTQTGKKLFF.

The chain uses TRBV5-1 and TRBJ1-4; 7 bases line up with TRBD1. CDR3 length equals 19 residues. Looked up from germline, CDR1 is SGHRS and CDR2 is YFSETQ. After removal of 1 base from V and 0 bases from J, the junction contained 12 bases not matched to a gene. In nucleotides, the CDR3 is TGCGCCAGCAGCTTGTCGCGGGAGGGCCAGGGGGCAACTAATGAAAAACTGTTTTTT. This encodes CASSLSREGQGATNEKLFF.

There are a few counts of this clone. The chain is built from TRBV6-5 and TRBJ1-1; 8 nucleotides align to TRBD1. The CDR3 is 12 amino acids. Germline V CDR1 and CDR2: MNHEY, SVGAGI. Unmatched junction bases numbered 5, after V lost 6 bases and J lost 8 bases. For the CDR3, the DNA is TGTGCCAGCAGCACAGGGGGGGAGGAAGCTTTCTTT. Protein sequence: CASSTGGEEAFF.

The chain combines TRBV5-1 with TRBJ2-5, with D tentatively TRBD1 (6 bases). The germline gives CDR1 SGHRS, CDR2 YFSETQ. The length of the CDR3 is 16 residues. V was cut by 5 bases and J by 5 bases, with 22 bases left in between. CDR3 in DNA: TGCGCCAGCAGAAGGACAGAGGGCCGGGGTATTGAGACCCAGTACTTC. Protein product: CASRRTEGRGIETQYF.

DNA for the CDR3: TGCGCCAGCAGCTTGGCCAGGGGCGCTACCTTCGAGCAGTACTTC. Translated: CASSLARGATFEQYF. This chain links TRBV5-1 with TRBJ2-7; a weak D match, TRBD1 (6 bases). Germline-derived CDR1 and CDR2 are SGHRS and YFSETQ. The germline V and J ends were trimmed by 0 bases and 6 bases, with 16 bases remaining between them. The CDR3 contains 15 residues.

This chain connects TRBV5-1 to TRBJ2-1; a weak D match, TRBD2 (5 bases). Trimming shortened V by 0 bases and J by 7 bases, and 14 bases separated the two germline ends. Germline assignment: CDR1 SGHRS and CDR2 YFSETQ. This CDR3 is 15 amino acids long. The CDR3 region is CASSLVAAEGNEQFF. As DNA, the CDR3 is TGCGCCAGCAGCTTGGTGGCAGCCGAGGGAAATGAGCAGTTCTTC.

CDR3 DNA: TGTGCCAGCAGTGAAGCGCGGGGCAGTGAGCAGTACTTC. Translating gives CASSEARGSEQYF. This chain links TRBV2 with TRBJ2-7; weak D call: TRBD2 (6 bases). The CDR3 contains 13 residues. The ends were cut back, 0 bases at V and 7 bases at J, with 10 bases in the middle. CDR1 and CDR2 (germline): SNHLY, FYNNEI.

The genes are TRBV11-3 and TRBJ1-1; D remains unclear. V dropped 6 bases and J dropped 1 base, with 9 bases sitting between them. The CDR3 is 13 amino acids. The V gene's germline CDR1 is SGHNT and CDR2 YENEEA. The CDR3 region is CASSRHRNTEAFF. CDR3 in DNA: TGTGCCAGCAGTCGACATAGGAACACTGAAGCTTTCTTT.

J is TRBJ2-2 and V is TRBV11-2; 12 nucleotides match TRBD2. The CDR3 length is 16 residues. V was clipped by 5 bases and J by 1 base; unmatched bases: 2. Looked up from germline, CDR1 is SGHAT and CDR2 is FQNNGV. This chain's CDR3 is CASSASGGVNTGELFF. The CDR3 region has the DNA TGTGCCAGCAGCGCTAGCGGGGGGGTGAACACCGGGGAGCTGTTTTTT.

The CDR3 here is CASSFFVQETQYF. CDR3 nucleotides: TGTGCCAGCAGCTTCTTCGTACAAGAGACCCAGTACTTC. The J gene is TRBJ2-5, the V gene TRBV5-6; no clear D. V was clipped by 2 bases and J by 2 bases, with 7 bases between them. Germline V CDR1 and CDR2: SGHDT, YYEEEE. The CDR3 has 13 residues. The entire variable domain, with the rest obtained from reference TRBV5-6 and TRBJ2-5, is as follows: DAGVTQSPTHLIKTRGQQVTLRCSPKSGHDTVSWYQQALGQGPQFIFQYYEEEERQRGNFPDRFSGHQFPNYSSELNVNALLLGDSALYLCASSFFVQETQYFGPGTRLLVL.

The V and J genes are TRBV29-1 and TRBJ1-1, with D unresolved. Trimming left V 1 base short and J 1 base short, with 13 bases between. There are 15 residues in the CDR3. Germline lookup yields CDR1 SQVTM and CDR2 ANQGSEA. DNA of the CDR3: TGCAGCGTTGAAGGGGCCGGGAGGAAGAACACTGAAGCTTTCTTT. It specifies CSVEGAGRKNTEAFF.